The source of this T cell receptor beta chain is a study of Ad26.COV2.S vaccination and SARS-CoV-2 variants. Study background: Administration of Ad26.COV2.S was intramuscular, either once or twice 56 days apart. Study-level points and caveats: The TCR-based breadth and depth measures might underestimate overall T cell responses.

The germline CDR1 and CDR2 sequences are LGHDT and YNNKEL (reference sequence). The J segment lost 0 bases and the V segment lost 0 bases, leaving 12 bases of the junction unmatched. The CDR3 loop spans 20 amino acids. The treatment is: 15 to 20 received Ad26.COV2.S at low or high dose, single or two shots; 5 received placebo; per-sample allocation not given. Following the first vaccine or placebo injection, samples were taken on day 63. What was given as vaccine was an Ad26 vector encoding Wuhan-strain SARS-CoV-2 spike. Notes on this clone: What it binds is unknown.

TCRdb's copy holds only in-frame clones and misses some; the assay was immunoSEQ multiplex PCR. The sample shows 410,000 or so clones, around 92% of them seen only once. This TCR was sampled from a person aged 18-65 years who received the Ad26.COV2.S COVID-19 vaccine or a placebo. This chain links TRBV3-1 (or the pseudogene TRBV3-2) with TRBJ2-1, with 9 bases identical to TRBD2. Sample: peripheral blood, taken in a trial of Ad26.COV2.S vaccine versus placebo. CDR3 nucleotides: TGTGCCAGCAGCCAAGATTATACACTAGCGGGTCGCAGCTCCTACAATGAGCAGTTCTTC. It codes for CASSQDYTLAGRSSYNEQFF.